The clone carrying this T cell receptor beta chain was seen once. These data originate in a study of OX40 agonist ivuxolimab in advanced cancers. Sequenced by immunoSEQ multiplex PCR; TCRdb stores in-frame clones only, minus some. The sample records 28,000 or so clones, 75% to 90% being singletons. The length of the CDR3 is 14 residues. Germline V CDR1 and CDR2: SGHVS, FNYEAQ. V lost 4 bases, J lost 2 bases, and 11 bases lay in between. This sequence was found in an adult with an advanced solid tumor such as melanoma, head and neck, liver or kidney cancer. The V call is TRBV7-6, the J call TRBJ1-1; D perhaps matches TRBD1 (5 bases). The sequencing used CD4+ or CD8+ T cells sorted from blood, collected in a trial of the OX40 agonist ivuxolimab. Here the CDR3 DNA reads TGTGCCAGCAGCTCGAGGGGTACTAACACTGAAGCTTTCTTT. Protein: CASSSRGTNTEAFF.